This T cell receptor beta chain was sequenced during a study of cytomegalovirus exposure and HLA in healthy donors. Study findings and constraints: Prior analysis indicated that the majority of TCR beta V segments exhibited productivity approximately 87% or approximately 30% of the time.

Germline V gives CDR1 SEHNR, CDR2 FQNEAQ (reference sequence). V was trimmed by 4 bases and J by 5 bases, leaving 14 bases between them. The CDR3 runs to 14 residues. 60 Vbeta and 13 Jbeta primers were used in PCR. Sequencing was performed with immunoSEQ multiplex PCR; in TCRdb, only in-frame clones are kept and a portion is missing. The table records about 120,000 clones, around 77% of them present only once. This clone was recorded once. Its specificity is not known. This receptor was identified in a man aged 35 to 55 in good health and CMV-seropositive. The gene calls are TRBV7-9 and TRBJ2-5; a possible D gene is TRBD1 (6 bases). The specimen was PBMCs. Here the CDR3 DNA reads TGTGCCAGCAGCTCCCAGGGGTTTGACGAGACCCAGTACTTC. Translated, it gives CASSSQGFDETQYF.